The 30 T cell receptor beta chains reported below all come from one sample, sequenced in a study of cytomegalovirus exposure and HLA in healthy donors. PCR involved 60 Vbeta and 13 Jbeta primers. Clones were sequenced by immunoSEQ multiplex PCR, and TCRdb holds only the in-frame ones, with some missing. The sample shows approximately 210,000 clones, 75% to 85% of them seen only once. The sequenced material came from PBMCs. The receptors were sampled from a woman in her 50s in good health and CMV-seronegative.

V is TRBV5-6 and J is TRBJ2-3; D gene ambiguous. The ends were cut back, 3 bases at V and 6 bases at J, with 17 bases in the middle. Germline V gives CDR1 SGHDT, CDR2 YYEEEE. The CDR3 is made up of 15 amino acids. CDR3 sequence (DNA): TGTGCCAGCAGCTATCCTAGTATTTTGTCGGATACGCAGTATTTT. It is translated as CASSYPSILSDTQYF.

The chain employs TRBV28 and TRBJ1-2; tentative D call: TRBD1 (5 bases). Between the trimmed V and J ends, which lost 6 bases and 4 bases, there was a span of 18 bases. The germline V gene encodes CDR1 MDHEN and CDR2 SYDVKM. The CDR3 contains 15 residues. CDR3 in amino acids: CASSYVAGRAYGYTF. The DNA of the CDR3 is TGTGCCAGCAGCTACGTGGCAGGGAGGGCCTATGGCTACACCTTC.

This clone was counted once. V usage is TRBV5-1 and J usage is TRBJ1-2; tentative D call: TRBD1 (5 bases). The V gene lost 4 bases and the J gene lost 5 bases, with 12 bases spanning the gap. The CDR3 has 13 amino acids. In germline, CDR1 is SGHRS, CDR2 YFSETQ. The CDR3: CASSRGIEYGYTF. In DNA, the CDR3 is TGCGCCAGCAGCCGGGGGATCGAGTATGGCTACACCTTC.

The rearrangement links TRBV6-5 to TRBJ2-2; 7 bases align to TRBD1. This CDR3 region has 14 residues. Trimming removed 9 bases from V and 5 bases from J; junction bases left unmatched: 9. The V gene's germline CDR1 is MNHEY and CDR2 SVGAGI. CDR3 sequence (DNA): TGTGCCAGTCAGGGGGATTCAGGGACCGGGGAGCTGTTTTTT. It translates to CASQGDSGTGELFF.

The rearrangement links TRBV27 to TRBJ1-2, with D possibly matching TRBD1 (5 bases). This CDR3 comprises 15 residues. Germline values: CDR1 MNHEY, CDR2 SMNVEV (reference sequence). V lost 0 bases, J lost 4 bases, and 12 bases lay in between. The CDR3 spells CASSLSTRQFYGYTF. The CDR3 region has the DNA TGTGCCAGCAGTTTATCGACGAGACAGTTCTATGGCTACACCTTC.

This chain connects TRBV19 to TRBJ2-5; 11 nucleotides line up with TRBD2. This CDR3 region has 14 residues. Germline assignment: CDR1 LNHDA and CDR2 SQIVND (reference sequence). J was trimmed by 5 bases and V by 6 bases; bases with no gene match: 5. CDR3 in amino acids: CASRTSGMHETQYF. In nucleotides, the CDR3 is TGTGCCAGTAGGACTAGCGGGATGCATGAGACCCAGTACTTC.

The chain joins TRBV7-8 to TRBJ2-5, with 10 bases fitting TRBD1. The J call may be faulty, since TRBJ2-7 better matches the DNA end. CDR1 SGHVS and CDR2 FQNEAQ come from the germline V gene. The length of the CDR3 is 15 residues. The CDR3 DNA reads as TGTGCCAGCAGCTTTGCCGGGACAGGGGCCTACGAGCAGTACTTC. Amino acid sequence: CASSFAGTGAYEQYF.

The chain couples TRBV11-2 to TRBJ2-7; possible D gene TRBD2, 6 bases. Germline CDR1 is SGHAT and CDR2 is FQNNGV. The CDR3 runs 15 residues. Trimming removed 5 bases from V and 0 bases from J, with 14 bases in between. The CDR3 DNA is TGTGCCAGCAGCCGTACCGACGGGAGCTCCTACGAGCAGTACTTC. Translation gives CASSRTDGSSYEQYF.

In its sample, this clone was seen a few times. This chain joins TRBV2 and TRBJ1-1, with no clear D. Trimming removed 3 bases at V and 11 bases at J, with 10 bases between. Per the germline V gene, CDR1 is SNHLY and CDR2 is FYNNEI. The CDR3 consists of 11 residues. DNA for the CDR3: TGTGCCAGCAGTGAGCGGAATCGGGCTTTCTTT. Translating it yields CASSERNRAFF.

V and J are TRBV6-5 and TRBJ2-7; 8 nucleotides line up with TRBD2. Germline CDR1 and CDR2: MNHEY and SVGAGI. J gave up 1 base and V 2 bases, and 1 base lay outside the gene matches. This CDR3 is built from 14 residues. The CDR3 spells CASSYTSGSYEQYF. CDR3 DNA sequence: TGTGCCAGCAGTTACACTAGCGGTTCCTACGAGCAGTACTTC.

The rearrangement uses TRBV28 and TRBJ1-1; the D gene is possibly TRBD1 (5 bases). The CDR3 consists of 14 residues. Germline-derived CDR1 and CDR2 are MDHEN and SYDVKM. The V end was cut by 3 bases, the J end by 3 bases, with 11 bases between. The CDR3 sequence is CASSLPGRDTEAFF. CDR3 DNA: TGTGCCAGCAGTTTGCCAGGGAGGGACACTGAAGCTTTCTTT. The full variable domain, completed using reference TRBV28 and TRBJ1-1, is DVKVTQSSRYLVKRTGEKVFLECVQDMDHENMFWYRQDPGLGLRLIYFSYDVKMKEKGDIPEGYSVSREKKERFSLILESASTNQTSMYLCASSLPGRDTEAFFGQGTRLTVV.

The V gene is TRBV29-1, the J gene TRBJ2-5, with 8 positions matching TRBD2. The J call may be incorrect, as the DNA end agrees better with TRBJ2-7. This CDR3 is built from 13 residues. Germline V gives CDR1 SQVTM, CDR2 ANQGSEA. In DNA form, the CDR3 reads TGCAGCGTAAAATTAGCGGGGCCCTACGAGCAGTACTTC. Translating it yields CSVKLAGPYEQYF.

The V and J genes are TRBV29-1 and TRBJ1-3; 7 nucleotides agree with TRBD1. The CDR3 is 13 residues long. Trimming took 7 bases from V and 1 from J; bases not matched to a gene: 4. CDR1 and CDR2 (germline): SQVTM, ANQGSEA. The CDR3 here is CSGLTGSGNTIYF. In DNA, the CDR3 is TGCAGCGGATTGACAGGGTCTGGAAACACCATATATTTT.

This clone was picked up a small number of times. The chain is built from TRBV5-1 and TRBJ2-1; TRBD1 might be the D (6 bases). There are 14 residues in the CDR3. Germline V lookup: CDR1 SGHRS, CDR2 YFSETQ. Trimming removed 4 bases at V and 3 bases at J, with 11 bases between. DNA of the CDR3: TGCGCCAGCAGCCCCGGACAGTTCTACAATGAGCAGTTCTTC. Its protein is CASSPGQFYNEQFF.

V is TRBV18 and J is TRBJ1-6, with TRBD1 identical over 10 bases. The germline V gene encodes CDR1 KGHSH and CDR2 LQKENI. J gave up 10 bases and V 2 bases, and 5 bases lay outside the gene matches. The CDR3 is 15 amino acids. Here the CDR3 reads CASSPRTGGSSPLHF. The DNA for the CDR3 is TGTGCCAGCTCACCAAGGACAGGGGGAAGCTCACCCCTCCACTTT.

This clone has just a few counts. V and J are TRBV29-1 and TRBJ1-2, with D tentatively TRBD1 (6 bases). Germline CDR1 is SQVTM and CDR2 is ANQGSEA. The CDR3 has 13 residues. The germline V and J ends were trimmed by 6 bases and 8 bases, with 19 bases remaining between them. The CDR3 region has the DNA TGCAGCGTGGACAGTGCCCTCGGCGGCGGCTACACCTTC. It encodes CSVDSALGGGYTF.

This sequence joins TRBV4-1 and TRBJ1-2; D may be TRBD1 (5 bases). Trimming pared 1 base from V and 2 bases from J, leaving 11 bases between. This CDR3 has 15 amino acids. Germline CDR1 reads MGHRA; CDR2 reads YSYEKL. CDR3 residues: CASSQGPQGNYGYTF. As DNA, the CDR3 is TGCGCCAGCAGCCAAGGCCCCCAGGGCAACTATGGCTACACCTTC.

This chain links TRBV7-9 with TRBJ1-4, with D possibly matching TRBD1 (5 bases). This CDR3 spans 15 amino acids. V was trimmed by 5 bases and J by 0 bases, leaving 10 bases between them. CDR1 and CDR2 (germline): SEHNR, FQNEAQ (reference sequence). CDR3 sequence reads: CASSPGGTTNEKLFF. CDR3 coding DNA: TGTGCCAGCAGCCCGGGGGGAACAACTAATGAAAAACTGTTTTTT.

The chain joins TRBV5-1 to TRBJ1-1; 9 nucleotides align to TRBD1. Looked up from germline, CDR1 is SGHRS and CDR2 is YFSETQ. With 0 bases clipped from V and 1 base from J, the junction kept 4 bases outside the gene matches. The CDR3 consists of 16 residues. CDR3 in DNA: TGCGCCAGCAGCTTGGGTACGGGACAGGGGAACACTGAAGCTTTCTTT. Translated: CASSLGTGQGNTEAFF. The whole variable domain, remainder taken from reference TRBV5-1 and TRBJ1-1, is KAGVTQTPRYLIKTRGQQVTLSCSPISGHRSVSWYQQTPGQGLQFLFEYFSETQRNKGNFPGRFSGRQFSNSRSEMNVSTLELGDSALYLCASSLGTGQGNTEAFFGQGTRLTVV.

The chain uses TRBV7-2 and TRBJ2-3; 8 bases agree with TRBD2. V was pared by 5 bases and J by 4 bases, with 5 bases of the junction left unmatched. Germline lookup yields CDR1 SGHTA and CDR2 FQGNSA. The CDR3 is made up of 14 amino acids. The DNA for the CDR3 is TGTGCCAGCAGCCCGGGACTAGTCGCAGATACGCAGTATTTT. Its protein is CASSPGLVADTQYF.

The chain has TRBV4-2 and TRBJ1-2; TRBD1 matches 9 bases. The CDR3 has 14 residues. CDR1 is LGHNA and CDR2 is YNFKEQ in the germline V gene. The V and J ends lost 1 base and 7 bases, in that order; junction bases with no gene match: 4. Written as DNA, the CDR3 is TGTGCCAGCAGCCAAGGGGGACAGGGACTTGGCTACACCTTC. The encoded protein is CASSQGGQGLGYTF.

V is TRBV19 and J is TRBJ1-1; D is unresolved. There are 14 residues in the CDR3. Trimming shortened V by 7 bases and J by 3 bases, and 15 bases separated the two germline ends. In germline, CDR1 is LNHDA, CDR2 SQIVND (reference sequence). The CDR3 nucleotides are TGTGCCAGTACCTACCGCCGGTCGGACACTGAAGCTTTCTTT. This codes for CASTYRRSDTEAFF. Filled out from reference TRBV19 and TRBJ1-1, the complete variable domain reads DGGITQSPKYLFRKEGQNVTLSCEQNLNHDAMYWYRQDPGQGLRLIYYSQIVNDFQKGDIAEGYSVSREKKESFPLTVTSAQKNPTAFYLCASTYRRSDTEAFFGQGTRLTVV.

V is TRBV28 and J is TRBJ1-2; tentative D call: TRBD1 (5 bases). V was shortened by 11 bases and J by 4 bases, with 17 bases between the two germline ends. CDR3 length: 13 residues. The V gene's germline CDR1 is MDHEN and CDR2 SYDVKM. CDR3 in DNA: TGTGCCGGGGGGAAGGGACGGATCTATGGCTACACCTTC. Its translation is CAGGKGRIYGYTF.

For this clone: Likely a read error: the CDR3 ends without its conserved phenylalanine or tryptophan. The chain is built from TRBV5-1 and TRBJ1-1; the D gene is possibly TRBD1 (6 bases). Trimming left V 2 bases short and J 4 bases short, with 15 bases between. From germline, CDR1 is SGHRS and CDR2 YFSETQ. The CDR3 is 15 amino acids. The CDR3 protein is CASSFKGGPGTEAFL. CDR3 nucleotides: TGCGCCAGCAGCTTTAAAGGGGGACCCGGCACTGAAGCTTTCCTT.

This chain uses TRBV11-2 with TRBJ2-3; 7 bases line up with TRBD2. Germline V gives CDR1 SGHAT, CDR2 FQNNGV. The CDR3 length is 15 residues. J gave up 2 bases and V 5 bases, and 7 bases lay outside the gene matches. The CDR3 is CASSQTGLITDTQYF. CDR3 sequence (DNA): TGTGCCAGCAGCCAAACGGGACTAATCACAGATACGCAGTATTTT.

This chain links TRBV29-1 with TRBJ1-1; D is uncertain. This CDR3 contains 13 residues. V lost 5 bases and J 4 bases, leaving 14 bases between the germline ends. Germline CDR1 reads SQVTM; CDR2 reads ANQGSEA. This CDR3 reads CSVTLWEGTEAFF. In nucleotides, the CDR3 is TGCAGCGTTACCTTGTGGGAGGGCACTGAAGCTTTCTTT.

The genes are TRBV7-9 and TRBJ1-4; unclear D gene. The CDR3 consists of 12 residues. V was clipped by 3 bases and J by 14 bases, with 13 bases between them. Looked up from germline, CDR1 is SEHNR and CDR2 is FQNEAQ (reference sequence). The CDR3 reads CASSFSLIGLFF. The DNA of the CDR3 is TGTGCCAGCAGCTTCTCTTTAATCGGTCTGTTTTTT.

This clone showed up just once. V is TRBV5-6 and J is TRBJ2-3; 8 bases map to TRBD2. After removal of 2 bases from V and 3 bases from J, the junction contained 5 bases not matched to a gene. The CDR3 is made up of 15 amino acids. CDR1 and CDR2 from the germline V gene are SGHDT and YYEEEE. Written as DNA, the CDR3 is TGTGCCAGCAGCTTCCTCGGGGGGGTGACAGATACGCAGTATTTT. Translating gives CASSFLGGVTDTQYF.

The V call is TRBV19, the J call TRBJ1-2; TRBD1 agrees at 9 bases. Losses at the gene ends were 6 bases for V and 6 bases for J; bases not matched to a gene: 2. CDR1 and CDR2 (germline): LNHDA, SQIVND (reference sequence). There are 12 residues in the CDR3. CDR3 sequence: CASSRQGDGYTF. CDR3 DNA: TGTGCCAGTAGCCGACAGGGGGATGGCTACACCTTC.

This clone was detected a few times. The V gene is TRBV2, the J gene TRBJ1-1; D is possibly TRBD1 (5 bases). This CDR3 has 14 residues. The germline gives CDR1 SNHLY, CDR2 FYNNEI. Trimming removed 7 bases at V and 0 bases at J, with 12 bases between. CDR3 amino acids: CASNGRGVNTEAFF. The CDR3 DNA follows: TGTGCCAGCAACGGGCGGGGGGTGAACACTGAAGCTTTCTTT.